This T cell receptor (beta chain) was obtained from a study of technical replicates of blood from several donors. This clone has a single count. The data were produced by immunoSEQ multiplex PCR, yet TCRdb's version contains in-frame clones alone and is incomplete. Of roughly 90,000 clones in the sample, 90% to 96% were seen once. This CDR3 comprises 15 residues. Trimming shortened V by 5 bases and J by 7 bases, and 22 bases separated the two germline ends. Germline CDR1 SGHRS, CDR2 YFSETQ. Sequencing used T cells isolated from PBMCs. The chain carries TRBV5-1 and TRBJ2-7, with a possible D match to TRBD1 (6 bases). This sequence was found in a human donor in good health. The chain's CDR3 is CASRTGPGSDGEQYF. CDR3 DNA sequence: TGCGCCAGCAGGACAGGTCCGGGTTCTGATGGGGAGCAGTACTTC.